A selection of T cell receptor beta chains follows, all from one sample in a study of CD8 T cells in Susac syndrome. TCRdb independently ran MiXCR on the immunoSEQ multiplex PCR reads; one entry per CDR3 protein. The sample has approximately 230,000 distinct CDR3 sequences, 90% to 95% seen once. Material for sequencing was CD4+ T cells from PBMCs. All receptors derive from a human donor with multiple sclerosis. The CDR3 runs from the conserved cysteine through the conserved F or W. D genes are given only for firm matches. Rows give clone size only sometimes, using once, few, many, or a class for an expanded clone.

d_call clone_size j_call v_call cdr3_nt cdr3_aa
TRBD1 . TRBJ1-5 TRBV4-2 TGTGCCAGCAGCCAAGCCGGGACAGGGTATCAGCCCCAGCATTTT CASSQAGTGYQPQHF
. . TRBJ2-5 TRBV15 TGTGCCACCAGCAGATCGGGGCTGAGACTTTTCCAAACGGAGACCCAGTACTTC CATSRSGLRLFQTETQYF
. . TRBJ2-7 TRBV12-3/TRBV12-4 TGTGCCAGCAGTTTAAGGTCCGGATCCGAGCAGTACTTC CASSLRSGSEQYF
. . TRBJ2-5 TRBV5-1 TGCGCCAGCAGCTTGTCCTCAGGGAAAGAGACCCAGTACTTC CASSLSSGKETQYF
. . TRBJ2-7 TRBV28 TGTGCCAGCAAGATCCGGGCTCCTCCGGGCGACGAGCAGTACTTC CASKIRAPPGDEQYF
. . TRBJ1-1 TRBV12-3/TRBV12-4 TGTGCCAGCAGTTATGGGGGGGATACTGAAGCTTTCTTT CASSYGGDTEAFF
. . TRBJ2-2 TRBV11-1 TGTGCCAGCAGCCCCGCACAGGGTCGTGCCACCGGGGAGCTGTTTTTT CASSPAQGRATGELFF
TRBD1 once TRBJ1-2 TRBV30 TGTGCCTGGACCGACAGGGGTGGGAACTATGGCTACACCTTC CAWTDRGGNYGYTF
. . TRBJ2-3 TRBV7-3 TGTGCCAGCAGCTTAACGGCTATCACAGATACGCAGTATTTT CASSLTAITDTQYF
. . TRBJ2-5 TRBV20-1 TGCAGTGCTTATAAGGGGACGGACGAGACCCAGTACTTC CSAYKGTDETQYF
. . TRBJ1-5 TRBV6-1 TGTGCCAGCAGTGAGTACCTCTCCAATCAGCCCCAGCATTTT CASSEYLSNQPQHF
TRBD1 . TRBJ1-6 TRBV6-5 TGTGCCAGCAGTTACGTGACAGGGAGCTCCTATAATTCACCCCTCCACTTT CASSYVTGSSYNSPLHF
TRBD1 . TRBJ2-3 TRBV5-4 TGTGCCAGCAGCTTGAAGGGGCAGGGGGCAGATACGCAGTATTTT CASSLKGQGADTQYF
TRBD1 . TRBJ1-2 TRBV24-1 TGTGCCACCAGTGATGAGCGACAGGGAAGGGGCTACACCTTC CATSDERQGRGYTF
TRBD1 . TRBJ2-1 TRBV6-1 TGTGCCAGCAGTAAACCAGGGGGCTCCAATGAGCAGTTCTTC CASSKPGGSNEQFF
. . TRBJ1-6 TRBV6-2/TRBV6-3 TGTGCCAGCAGTTCGGCCCGATCACCCCTCCACTTT CASSSARSPLHF
TRBD2 . TRBJ2-1 TRBV24-1 TGTGCCACCAGTGATCCTAGACTAGCGGGAGGATCCTACAATGAGCAGTTCTTC CATSDPRLAGGSYNEQFF
TRBD1 . TRBJ1-2 TRBV28 TGTGCCAGCAGTTTGTCGGGACAGTTCTATGGCTACACCTTC CASSLSGQFYGYTF
TRBD1 . TRBJ1-1 TRBV25-1 TGTGCCAGCAGAGGGACAGGTCGCCGCACTGAAGCTTTCTTT CASRGTGRRTEAFF
. . TRBJ1-3 TRBV3-1 TGTGCCAGCAGCCAAGATATTGGGACCCCGGCCACCATATATTTT CASSQDIGTPATIYF
. . TRBJ2-7 TRBV12-3/TRBV12-4 TGTGCCAGCAGTTCCGGGACTCATACCTACGAGCAGTACTTC CASSSGTHTYEQYF
. . TRBJ2-2 TRBV15 TGTGCCACCAGCAGAGATGATTGGACAGACACCGGGGAGCTGTTTTTT CATSRDDWTDTGELFF
. . TRBJ2-7 TRBV9 TGTGCCAGCAGCGTAGGTGCGCAATCCTACGAGCAGTACTTC CASSVGAQSYEQYF
. . TRBJ2-1 TRBV29-1 TGCAGCGTTGAAGAGCCACCGTCCTATTACAATGAGCAGTTCTTC CSVEEPPSYYNEQFF
. . TRBJ1-4 TRBV5-4 TGTGCCAGCAGCACACAGGGTAATGAAAAACTGTTTTTT CASSTQGNEKLFF
TRBD1 once TRBJ1-5 TRBV5-4 TGTGCCACTCAACAGGGGCTAGGTCAGCCCCAGCATTTT CATQQGLGQPQHF
TRBD2 . TRBJ2-1 TRBV20-1 TGCAGTGCTAGAGGTTTTAGCGGGGGGACCTACAATGAGCAGTTCTTC CSARGFSGGTYNEQFF
TRBD1 . TRBJ1-2 TRBV4-1 TGCGCCAGCAGCCCGTGGACAGGGGGGAGTGGCTACACCTTC CASSPWTGGSGYTF
. . TRBJ2-7 TRBV10-3 TGTGCCATCAGTGAGTCGGGGCAGGTGGGGGAGCAGTACTTC CAISESGQVGEQYF
. . TRBJ2-3 TRBV11-2 TGTGCCAGCAGGTACCGGGACTTTGGGGATACGCAGTATTTT CASRYRDFGDTQYF
TRBD1 . TRBJ1-4 TRBV20-1 TGCAGTGCTAGAGGCGGGACAGGGGATGAAAAACTGTTTTTT CSARGGTGDEKLFF
. . TRBJ2-1 TRBV2 TGTGCCAGCTCATCGGGCCCACAGTTCTTC CASSSGPQFF
TRBD2 . TRBJ2-3 TRBV19 TGTGCCAGTAGTGAGATAGCGGGAACGCAGTATTTT CASSEIAGTQYF
. once TRBJ2-5 TRBV20-1 TGCAGTGCTAGAGATTCGGGCCCTGCGGGGAGCGCCCAAGAGACCCAGTACTTC CSARDSGPAGSAQETQYF
. once TRBJ2-1 TRBV11-3 TGTGCCAGCAGCAAGGGGATTGGGGCATACAATGAGCAGTTCTTC CASSKGIGAYNEQFF
. few TRBJ2-7 TRBV13 TGTGCCAGCAGCTTCGGCTCCTACGAGCAGTACTTC CASSFGSYEQYF
. . TRBJ1-1 TRBV24-1 TGTGCCACCAGGAAAGACGGAAGAAACACTGAAGCTTTCTTT CATRKDGRNTEAFF
. once TRBJ1-1 TRBV6-6 TGTGCCAGCAGTTACCCGGGGGGAGGCACTGAAGCTTTCTTT CASSYPGGGTEAFF
. few TRBJ2-5 TRBV14 TGTGCCAGCAGCCTACTAGAAGAGACCCAGTACTTC CASSLLEETQYF
. . TRBJ1-6 TRBV28 TGTGCCAGCAGTCAGACGCATTCACCCCTCCACTTT CASSQTHSPLHF
TRBD2 . TRBJ2-1 TRBV12-3/TRBV12-4 TGTGCCAGCAGTTTGCGGGAGGCCTACAATGAGCAGTTCTTC CASSLREAYNEQFF
. few TRBJ2-5 TRBV20-1 TGCAGTGCTTCGGCAGGGGAGACCCAGTACTTC CSASAGETQYF
. . TRBJ2-7 TRBV24-1 TGTGCCACCAGTGAACCGGCTTTCGGGGAGCAGTACTTC CATSEPAFGEQYF
. . TRBJ1-6 TRBV6-5 TGTGCCAGCAGTCCAATGACCGCTCCCTCACCCCTCCACTTT CASSPMTAPSPLHF
TRBD2 . TRBJ2-1 TRBV30 TGTGCCTGGAGCCCCGGGACTAGCGGATACAATGAGCAGTTCTTC CAWSPGTSGYNEQFF
. . TRBJ1-3 TRBV20-1 TGCAGTGCTAGAGATCCGGACTCTGGAAACACCATATATTTT CSARDPDSGNTIYF
TRBD1 . TRBJ2-3 TRBV20-1 TGCAGTGCTAGAGTCGGGACAGGGTTGGATACGCAGTATTTT CSARVGTGLDTQYF
. . TRBJ2-4 TRBV12-3/TRBV12-4 TGTGCCAGCAGCCGTTTAATAGCCAAAAACATTCAGTACTTC CASSRLIAKNIQYF
TRBD1 . TRBJ1-1 TRBV19 TGTGCCAGTTCCCAGGGGGTCAACACTGAAGCTTTCTTT CASSQGVNTEAFF
. few TRBJ1-1 TRBV29-1 TGCAGCGTCCTCGGGCAGGGGTTAAAAGCTTTCTTT CSVLGQGLKAFF
TRBD2 . TRBJ2-7 TRBV3-1 TGTGCCAGCAGCCAGACTAGCGGGGGGGCCTACGAGCAGTACTTC CASSQTSGGAYEQYF
. . TRBJ1-2 TRBV4-1 TGCGCCAGCAGCCAAGACTGGGGGCAGGGTGGCTACACCTTC CASSQDWGQGGYTF
TRBD1 . TRBJ2-2 TRBV5-1 TGCGCCAGCAGCCTTTTGGGACAGATCACCGGGGAGCTGTTTTTT CASSLLGQITGELFF
TRBD2 . TRBJ2-1 TRBV3-1 TGTGCCAGCAGCCAAGATGCCCCGGGAGGGATCTACAATGAGCAGTTCTTC CASSQDAPGGIYNEQFF
. . TRBJ1-4 TRBV24-1 TGTGCCACCAGTCGCCAGTCTGGGGAAAAACTGTTTTTT CATSRQSGEKLFF
TRBD1 . TRBJ2-5 TRBV20-1 TGCAGTGCCAGACAGGGGGCGGGAGTAGAGACCCAGTACTTC CSARQGAGVETQYF
. . TRBJ1-4 TRBV4-1 TGCGCCAGCAGCCAAGTCATCATTACTAATGAAAAACTGTTTTTT CASSQVIITNEKLFF
TRBD1 . TRBJ1-1 TRBV3-1 TGTGCCAGCAGTCAGGGGGGTCTTAGGGCTTTCTTT CASSQGGLRAFF
. . TRBJ2-1 TRBV29-1 TGCAGCGTTGCCCCTCGACAAGTCGACGAGCAGTTCTTC CSVAPRQVDEQFF
. . TRBJ2-3 TRBV4-1 TGCGCCAGCAGCCAAGCTACGGGTAAGACAGATACGCAGTATTTT CASSQATGKTDTQYF